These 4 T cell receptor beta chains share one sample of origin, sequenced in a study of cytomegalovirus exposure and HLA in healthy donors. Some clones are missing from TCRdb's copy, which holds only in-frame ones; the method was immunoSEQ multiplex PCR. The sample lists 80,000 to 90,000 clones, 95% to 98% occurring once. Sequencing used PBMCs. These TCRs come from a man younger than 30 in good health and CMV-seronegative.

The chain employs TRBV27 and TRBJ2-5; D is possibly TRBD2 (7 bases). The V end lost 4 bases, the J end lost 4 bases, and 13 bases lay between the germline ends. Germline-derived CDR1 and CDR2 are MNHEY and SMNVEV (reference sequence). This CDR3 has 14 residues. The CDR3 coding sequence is TGTGCCAGCAGTTCTCTAAGGGGGGGAGAGACCCAGTACTTC. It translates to CASSSLRGGETQYF.

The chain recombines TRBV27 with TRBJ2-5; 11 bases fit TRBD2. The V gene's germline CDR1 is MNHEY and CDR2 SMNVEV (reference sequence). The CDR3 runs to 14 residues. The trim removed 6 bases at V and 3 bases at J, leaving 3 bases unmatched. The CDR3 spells CASSVAGGKETQYF. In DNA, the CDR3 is TGTGCCAGCAGCGTAGCGGGAGGGAAAGAGACCCAGTACTTC.

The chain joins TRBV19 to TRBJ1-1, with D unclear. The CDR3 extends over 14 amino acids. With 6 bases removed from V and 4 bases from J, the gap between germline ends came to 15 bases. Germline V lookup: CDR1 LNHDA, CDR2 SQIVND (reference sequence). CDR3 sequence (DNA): TGTGCCAGTAGGGCGAGGTTGGTAAGCACTGAAGCTTTCTTT. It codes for CASRARLVSTEAFF.

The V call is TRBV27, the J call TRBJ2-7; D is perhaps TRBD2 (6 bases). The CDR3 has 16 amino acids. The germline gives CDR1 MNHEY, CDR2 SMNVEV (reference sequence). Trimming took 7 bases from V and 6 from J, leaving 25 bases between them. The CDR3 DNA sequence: TGTGCCAGCAATTCACGACGGGCGGAAGCGGGTAGCGAGCAGTACTTC. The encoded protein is CASNSRRAEAGSEQYF.